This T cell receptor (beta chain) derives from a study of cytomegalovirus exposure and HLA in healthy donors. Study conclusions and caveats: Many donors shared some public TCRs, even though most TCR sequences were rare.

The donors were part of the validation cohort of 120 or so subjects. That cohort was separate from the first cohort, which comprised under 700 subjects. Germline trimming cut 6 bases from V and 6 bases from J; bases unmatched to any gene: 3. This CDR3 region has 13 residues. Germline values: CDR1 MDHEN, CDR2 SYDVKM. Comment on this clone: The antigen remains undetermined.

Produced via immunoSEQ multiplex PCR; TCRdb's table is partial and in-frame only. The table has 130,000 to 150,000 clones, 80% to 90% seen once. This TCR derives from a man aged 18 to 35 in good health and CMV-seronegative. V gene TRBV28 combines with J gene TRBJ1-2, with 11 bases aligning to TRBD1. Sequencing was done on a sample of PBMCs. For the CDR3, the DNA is TGTGCCAGCAGGGACAGGGGGCGTAATGGCTACACCTTC. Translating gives CASRDRGRNGYTF.